These 7 T cell receptor beta chains were sequenced from one sample in a study of blood T cell repertoires in COVID-19 (TCRdb year 2020). The method behind the library was the immunoSEQ multiplex PCR assay. TCRdb provides this immuneACCESS table in a form limited to in-frame rearrangements. Some clones are lacking; in checked studies, under half of them reflect an unresolved V gene, and why the rest are absent is not known. For this sample there are around 200,000 clones; approximately 86% appear just once. The top ten clones comprise 4.5% to 5.5% of the sample. The sequenced material came from PBMCs or T cells enriched from blood (not recorded which). The receptors shown here come from a woman aged 30 to 39 who had been exposed to COVID-19.

V is TRBV28 and J is TRBJ2-3; the match to TRBD1 covers 7 bases. The ends lost 4 bases at V and 5 bases at J; junction bases unmatched: 3. The CDR3 consists of 13 residues. Germline V gene data show CDR1 as MDHEN and CDR2 as SYDVKM. CDR3 nucleotides: TGTGCCAGCAGTTACAGGGGCGGAGATACGCAGTATTTT. Amino acid sequence: CASSYRGGDTQYF.

The chain couples TRBV6-5 to TRBJ1-1; D unclear. CDR3 size: 16 residues. Between the trimmed V and J ends, which lost 2 bases and 4 bases, there was a span of 17 bases. Germline V lookup: CDR1 MNHEY, CDR2 SVGAGI. The CDR3 region is CASSYPPGGGGTEAFF. CDR3 DNA: TGTGCCAGCAGTTACCCCCCTGGAGGTGGTGGCACTGAAGCTTTCTTT.

This clone appeared a single time. CDR3 bases: TGTGCCAGCAGTGGATACAGGGGAGCACGAGAGACCCAGTACTTC. It translates to CASSGYRGARETQYF. The J gene is TRBJ2-5, the V gene TRBV27, with 7 bases aligning to TRBD1. CDR1 and CDR2 (germline): MNHEY, SMNVEV (reference sequence). CDR3 length: 15 residues. V shed 5 bases, J shed 4 bases, and the junction held 10 bases outside the gene matches.

The chain carries TRBV19 and TRBJ2-3; 11 positions match TRBD2. The CDR3 has 14 amino acids. Germline V gives CDR1 LNHDA, CDR2 SQIVND (reference sequence). J was trimmed by 5 bases and V by 8 bases; bases with no gene match: 6. The CDR3 region has the DNA TGTGCCAGTTTTAGCGGGGGGGTTGGAGATACGCAGTATTTT. Translating gives CASFSGGVGDTQYF.

This rearrangement joins TRBV6-5 to TRBJ2-7, with 8 bases identical to TRBD1. Germline V gene sequence: CDR1 MNHEY, CDR2 SVGAGI. With 7 bases clipped from V and 0 bases from J, the junction kept 5 bases outside the gene matches. The CDR3 is 14 amino acids. DNA for the CDR3: TGTGCCAGCAATAGGGACAGGAGCTCCTACGAGCAGTACTTC. It translates to CASNRDRSSYEQYF.

The rearrangement links TRBV10-3 to TRBJ2-7, with a weak D call TRBD2 (6 bases). Germline assignment: CDR1 ENHRY and CDR2 SYGVKD. Trimming left V 0 bases short and J 5 bases short, with 11 bases between. This CDR3 comprises 14 residues. The CDR3 DNA reads as TGTGCCATCAGTGAGTCTAGACTAGTAGACGAGCAGTACTTC. Protein: CAISESRLVDEQYF.

This clone was counted only a few times. J is TRBJ1-1 and V is TRBV5-1; D might be TRBD1 (6 bases). The germline gives CDR1 SGHRS, CDR2 YFSETQ. Trimming left V 7 bases short and J 0 bases short, with 19 bases between. The CDR3 spans 16 residues. The CDR3 region has the DNA TGCGCCAGCCGCCCCGGACAGCTTCTTATGAACACTGAAGCTTTCTTT. Protein product: CASRPGQLLMNTEAFF.